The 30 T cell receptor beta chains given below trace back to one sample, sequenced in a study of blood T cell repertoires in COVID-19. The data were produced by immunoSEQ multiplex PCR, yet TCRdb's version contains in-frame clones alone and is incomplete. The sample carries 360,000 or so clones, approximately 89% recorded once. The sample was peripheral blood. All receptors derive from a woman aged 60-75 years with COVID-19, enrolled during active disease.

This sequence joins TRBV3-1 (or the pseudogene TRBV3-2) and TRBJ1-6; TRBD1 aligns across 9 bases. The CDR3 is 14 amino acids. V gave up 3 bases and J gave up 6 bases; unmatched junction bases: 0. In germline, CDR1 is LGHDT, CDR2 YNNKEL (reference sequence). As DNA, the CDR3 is TGTGCCAGCAGCCAGGGACAGGGTAATTCACCCCTCCACTTT. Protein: CASSQGQGNSPLHF.

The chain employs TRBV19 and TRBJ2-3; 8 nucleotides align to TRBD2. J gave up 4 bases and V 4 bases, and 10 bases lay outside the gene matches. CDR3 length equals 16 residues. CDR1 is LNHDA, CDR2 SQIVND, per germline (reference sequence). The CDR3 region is CASSTGGGFWADTQYF. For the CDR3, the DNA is TGTGCCAGTAGTACCGGGGGGGGTTTTTGGGCAGATACGCAGTATTTT.

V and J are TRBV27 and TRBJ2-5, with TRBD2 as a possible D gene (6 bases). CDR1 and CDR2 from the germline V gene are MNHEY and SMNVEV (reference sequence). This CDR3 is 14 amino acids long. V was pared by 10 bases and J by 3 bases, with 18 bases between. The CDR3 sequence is CATSRRAIKETQYF. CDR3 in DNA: TGTGCCACTTCCAGGAGGGCCATCAAAGAGACCCAGTACTTC.

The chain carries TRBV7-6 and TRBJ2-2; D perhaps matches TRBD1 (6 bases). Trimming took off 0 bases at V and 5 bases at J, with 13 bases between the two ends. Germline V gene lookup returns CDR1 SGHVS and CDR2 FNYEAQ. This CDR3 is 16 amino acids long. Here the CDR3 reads CASSLAGAGRTGELFF. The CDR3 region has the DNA TGTGCCAGCAGCTTAGCGGGGGCAGGGCGAACCGGGGAGCTGTTTTTT.

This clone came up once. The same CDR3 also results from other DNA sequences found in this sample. In DNA, the CDR3 is TGCGCCAGCAGCTTGGGGCAAAACACCGGGGAGCTGTTTTTT. Protein: CASSLGQNTGELFF. V is TRBV5-1 and J is TRBJ2-2; D is unclear. The ends were cut back, 0 bases at V and 2 bases at J, with 5 bases in the middle. CDR1 SGHRS and CDR2 YFSETQ come from the germline V gene. The CDR3 spans 14 residues.

In DNA form, the CDR3 reads TGTGCCAGCAGCTTAAAGCGTACAGATACGCAGTATTTT. It translates to CASSLKRTDTQYF. The chain is built from TRBV7-3 and TRBJ2-3, with D unresolved. Germline V gives CDR1 SGHTA, CDR2 FQGTGA. CDR3 size: 13 residues. The V gene lost 1 base and the J gene lost 3 bases, with 5 bases spanning the gap.

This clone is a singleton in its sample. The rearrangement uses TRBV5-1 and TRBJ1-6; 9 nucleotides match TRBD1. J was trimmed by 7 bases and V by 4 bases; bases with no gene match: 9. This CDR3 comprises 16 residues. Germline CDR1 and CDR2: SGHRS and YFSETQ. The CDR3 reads CASSRVGQGTNSPLHF. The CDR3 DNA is TGCGCCAGCAGCCGGGTGGGACAGGGTACCAATTCACCCCTCCACTTT.

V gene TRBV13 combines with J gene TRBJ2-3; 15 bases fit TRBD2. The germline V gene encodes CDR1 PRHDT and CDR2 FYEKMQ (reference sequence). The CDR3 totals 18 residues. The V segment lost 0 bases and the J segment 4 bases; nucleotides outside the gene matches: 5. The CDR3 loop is CASSLGLGLAGGPDTQYF. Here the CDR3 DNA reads TGTGCCAGCAGCTTAGGCCTCGGACTAGCGGGGGGGCCAGATACGCAGTATTTT. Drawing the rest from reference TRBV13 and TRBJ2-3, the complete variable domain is AAGVIQSPRHLIKEKRETATLKCYPIPRHDTVYWYQQGPGQDPQFLISFYEKMQSDKGSIPDRFSAQQFSDYHSELNMSSLELGDSALYFCASSLGLGLAGGPDTQYFGPGTRLTVL.

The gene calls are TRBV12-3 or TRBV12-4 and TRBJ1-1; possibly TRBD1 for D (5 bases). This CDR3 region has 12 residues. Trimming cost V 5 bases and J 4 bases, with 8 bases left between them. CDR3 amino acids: CASSAGGTEAFF. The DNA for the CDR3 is TGTGCCAGCAGTGCCGGGGGCACTGAAGCTTTCTTT.

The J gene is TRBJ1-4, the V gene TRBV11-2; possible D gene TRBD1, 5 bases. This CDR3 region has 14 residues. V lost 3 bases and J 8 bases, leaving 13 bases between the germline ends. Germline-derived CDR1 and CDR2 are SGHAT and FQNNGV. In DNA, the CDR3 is TGTGCCAGCAGCTTCCTTGGGGCAGGAGAAAAACTGTTTTTT. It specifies CASSFLGAGEKLFF.

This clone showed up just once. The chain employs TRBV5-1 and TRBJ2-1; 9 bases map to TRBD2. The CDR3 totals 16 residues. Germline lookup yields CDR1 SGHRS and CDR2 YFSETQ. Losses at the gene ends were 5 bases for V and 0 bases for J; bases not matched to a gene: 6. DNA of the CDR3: TGCGCCAGCAGAGGGCGGGAGGGGAGCTCCTACAATGAGCAGTTCTTC. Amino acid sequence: CASRGREGSSYNEQFF.

CDR3 region: CASSPQGLNSPLHF. The CDR3 DNA is TGTGCCAGCAGCCCACAGGGGTTGAATTCACCCCTCCACTTT. The chain links TRBV7-6 to TRBJ1-6; 7 bases fit TRBD1. This CDR3 region has 14 residues. The V gene end was trimmed by 5 bases and the J gene end by 7 bases; junction bases not matched to a gene: 5. From germline, CDR1 is SGHVS and CDR2 FNYEAQ. Combining the CDR3 with reference TRBV7-6 and TRBJ1-6 gives the whole variable domain GAGVSQSPRYKVTKRGQDVALRCDPISGHVSLYWYRQALGQGPEFLTYFNYEAQQDKSGLPNDRFSAERPEGSISTLTIQRTEQRDSAMYRCASSPQGLNSPLHFGNGTRLTVT.

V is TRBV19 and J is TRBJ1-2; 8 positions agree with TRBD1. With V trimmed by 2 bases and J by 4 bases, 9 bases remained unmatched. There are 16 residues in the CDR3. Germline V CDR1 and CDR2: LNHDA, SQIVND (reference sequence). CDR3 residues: CASSISGQGISYGYTF. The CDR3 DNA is TGTGCCAGTAGTATATCCGGACAGGGTATATCCTATGGCTACACCTTC.

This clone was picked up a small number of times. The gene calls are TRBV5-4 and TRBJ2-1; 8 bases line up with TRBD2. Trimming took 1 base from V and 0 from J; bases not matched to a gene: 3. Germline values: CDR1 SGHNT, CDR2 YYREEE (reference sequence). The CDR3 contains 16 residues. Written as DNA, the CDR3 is TGTGCCAGCAGCTTGCATAGCGGGGTCTCCTACAATGAGCAGTTCTTC. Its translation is CASSLHSGVSYNEQFF.

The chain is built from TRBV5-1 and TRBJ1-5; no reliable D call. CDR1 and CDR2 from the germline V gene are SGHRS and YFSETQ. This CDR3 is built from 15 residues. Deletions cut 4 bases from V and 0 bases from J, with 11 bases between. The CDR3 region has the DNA TGCGCCAGCAGCCCCAGCGGGGATAGCAATCAGCCCCAGCATTTT. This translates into CASSPSGDSNQPQHF.

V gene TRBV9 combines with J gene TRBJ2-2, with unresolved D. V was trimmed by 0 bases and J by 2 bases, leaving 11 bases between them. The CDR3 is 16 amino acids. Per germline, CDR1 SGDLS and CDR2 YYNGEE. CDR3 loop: CASSVGSLLNTGELFF. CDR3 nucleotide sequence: TGTGCCAGCAGCGTAGGTTCACTCCTTAACACCGGGGAGCTGTTTTTT.

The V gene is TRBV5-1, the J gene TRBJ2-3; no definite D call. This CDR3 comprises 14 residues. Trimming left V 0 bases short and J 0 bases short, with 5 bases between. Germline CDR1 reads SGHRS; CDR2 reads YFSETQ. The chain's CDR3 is CASSLVASTDTQYF. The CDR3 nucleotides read TGCGCCAGCAGCTTGGTAGCTAGCACAGATACGCAGTATTTT.

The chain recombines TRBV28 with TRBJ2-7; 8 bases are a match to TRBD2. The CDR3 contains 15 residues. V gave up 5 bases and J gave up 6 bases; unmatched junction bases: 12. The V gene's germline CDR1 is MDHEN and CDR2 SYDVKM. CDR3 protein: CASSPLAVPGREQYF. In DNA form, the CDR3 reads TGTGCCAGCAGTCCACTAGCGGTCCCAGGGCGCGAGCAGTACTTC. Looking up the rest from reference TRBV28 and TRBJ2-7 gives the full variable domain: DVKVTQSSRYLVKRTGEKVFLECVQDMDHENMFWYRQDPGLGLRLIYFSYDVKMKEKGDIPEGYSVSREKKERFSLILESASTNQTSMYLCASSPLAVPGREQYFGPGTRLTVT.

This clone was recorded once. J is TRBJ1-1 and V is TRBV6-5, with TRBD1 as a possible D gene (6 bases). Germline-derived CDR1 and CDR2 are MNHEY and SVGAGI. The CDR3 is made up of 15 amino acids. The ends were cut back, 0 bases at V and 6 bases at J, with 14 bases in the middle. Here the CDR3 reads CASSYSMGALPEAFF. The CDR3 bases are TGTGCCAGCAGTTACTCGATGGGGGCGCTTCCTGAAGCTTTCTTT.

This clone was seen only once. The CDR3 nucleotides read TGTGCCAGTAGTATAGAGGCTGCGGGGGTTGCAGAGACCCAGTACTTC. The encoded protein is CASSIEAAGVAETQYF. J is TRBJ2-5 and V is TRBV19; 7 bases match TRBD2. CDR3 length equals 16 residues. Per germline, CDR1 LNHDA and CDR2 SQIVND (reference sequence). V lost 0 bases to trimming and J lost 4 bases; unmatched junction nucleotides: 8.

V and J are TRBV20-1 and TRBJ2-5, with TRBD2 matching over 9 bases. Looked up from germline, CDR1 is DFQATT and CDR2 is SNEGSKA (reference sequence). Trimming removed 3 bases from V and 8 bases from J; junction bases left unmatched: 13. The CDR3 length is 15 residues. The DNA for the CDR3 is TGCAGTGCTAGTTCGAGCGGGGGGTCTCGGGGAACCCAGTACTTC. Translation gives CSASSSGGSRGTQYF.

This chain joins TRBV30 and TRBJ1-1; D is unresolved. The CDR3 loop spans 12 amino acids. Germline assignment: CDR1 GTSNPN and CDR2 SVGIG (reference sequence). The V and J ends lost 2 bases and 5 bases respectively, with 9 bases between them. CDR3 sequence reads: CAWSSGSTEAFF. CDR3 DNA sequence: TGTGCCTGGAGTTCGGGATCTACTGAAGCTTTCTTT.

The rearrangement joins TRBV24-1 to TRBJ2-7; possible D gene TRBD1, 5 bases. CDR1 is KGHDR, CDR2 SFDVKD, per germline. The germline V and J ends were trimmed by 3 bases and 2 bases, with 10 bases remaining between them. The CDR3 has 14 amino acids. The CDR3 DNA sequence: TGTGCCACCAGTGATGCCAGGGCCCCCTACGAGCAGTACTTC. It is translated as CATSDARAPYEQYF.

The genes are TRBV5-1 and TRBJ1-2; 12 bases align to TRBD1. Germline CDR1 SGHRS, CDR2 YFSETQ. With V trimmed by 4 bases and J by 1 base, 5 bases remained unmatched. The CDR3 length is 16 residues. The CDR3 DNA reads TGCGCCAGCAGCGGGGGACAGGGGGCCTATAACTATGGCTACACCTTC. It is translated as CASSGGQGAYNYGYTF. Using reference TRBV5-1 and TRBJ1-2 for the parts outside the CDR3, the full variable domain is KAGVTQTPRYLIKTRGQQVTLSCSPISGHRSVSWYQQTPGQGLQFLFEYFSETQRNKGNFPGRFSGRQFSNSRSEMNVSTLELGDSALYLCASSGGQGAYNYGYTFGSGTRLTVV.

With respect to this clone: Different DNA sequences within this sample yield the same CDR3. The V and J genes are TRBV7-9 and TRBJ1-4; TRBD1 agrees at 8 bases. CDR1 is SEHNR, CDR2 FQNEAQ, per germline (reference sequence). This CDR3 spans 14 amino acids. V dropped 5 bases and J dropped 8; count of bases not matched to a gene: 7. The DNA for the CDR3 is TGTGCCAGCAGCGCAGGACAGGGCGGGGAAAAACTGTTTTTT. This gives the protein CASSAGQGGEKLFF.

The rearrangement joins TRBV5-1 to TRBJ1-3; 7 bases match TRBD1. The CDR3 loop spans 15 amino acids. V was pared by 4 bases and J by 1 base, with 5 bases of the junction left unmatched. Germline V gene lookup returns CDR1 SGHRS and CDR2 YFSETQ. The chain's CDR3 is CASSVTGDSGNTIYF. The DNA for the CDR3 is TGCGCCAGCAGCGTAACAGGGGATTCTGGAAACACCATATATTTT.

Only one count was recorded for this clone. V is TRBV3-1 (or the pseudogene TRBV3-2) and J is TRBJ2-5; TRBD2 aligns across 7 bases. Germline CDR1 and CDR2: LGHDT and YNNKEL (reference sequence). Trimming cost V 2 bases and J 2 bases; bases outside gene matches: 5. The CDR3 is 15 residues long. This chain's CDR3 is CASSQRLAEQETQYF. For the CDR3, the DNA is TGTGCCAGCAGCCAACGCCTAGCGGAACAAGAGACCCAGTACTTC.

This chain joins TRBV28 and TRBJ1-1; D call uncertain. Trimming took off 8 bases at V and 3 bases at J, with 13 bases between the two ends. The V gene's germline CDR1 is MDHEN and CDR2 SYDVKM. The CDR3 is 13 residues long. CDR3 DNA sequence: TGTGCCAGCCGAACCGGGAGGCACACTGAAGCTTTCTTT. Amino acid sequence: CASRTGRHTEAFF. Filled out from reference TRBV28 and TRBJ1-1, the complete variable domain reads DVKVTQSSRYLVKRTGEKVFLECVQDMDHENMFWYRQDPGLGLRLIYFSYDVKMKEKGDIPEGYSVSREKKERFSLILESASTNQTSMYLCASRTGRHTEAFFGQGTRLTVV.

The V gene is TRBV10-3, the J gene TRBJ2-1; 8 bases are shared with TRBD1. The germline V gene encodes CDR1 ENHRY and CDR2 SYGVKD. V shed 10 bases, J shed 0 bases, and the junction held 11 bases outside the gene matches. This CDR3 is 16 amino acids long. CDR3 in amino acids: CATNLDRGSSYNEQFF. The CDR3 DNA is TGTGCCACCAACCTCGACAGGGGCAGCTCCTACAATGAGCAGTTCTTC.

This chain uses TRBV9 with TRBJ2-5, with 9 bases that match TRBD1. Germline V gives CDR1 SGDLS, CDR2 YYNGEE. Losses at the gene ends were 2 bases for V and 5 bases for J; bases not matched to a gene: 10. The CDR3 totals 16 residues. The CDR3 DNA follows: TGTGCCAGCAGCGTGTTTCCCGGGACAGGGACGGAGACCCAGTACTTC. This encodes CASSVFPGTGTETQYF.